Below, one T cell receptor beta chain is given with its context. TCRdb keeps only in-frame clones here, not all; method: immunoSEQ multiplex PCR. Of some 90,000 clones listed, 75% to 90% were seen once; the top ten hold around 1.6%. This sample stems from a study of T cells after somatic rescue of genetic block. This TCR derives from a woman between 18 and 29 years old. The sample consisted of peripheral blood mononuclear cells (PBMCs).

This chain's CDR3 is CATAPTPNTGELFF. The CDR3 DNA is TGTGCCACCGCCCCAACCCCGAACACCGGGGAGCTGTTTTTT. The chain has TRBV10-3 and TRBJ2-2; no reliable D call. Germline CDR1 reads ENHRY; CDR2 reads SYGVKD. This CDR3 spans 14 amino acids. Trimming took off 10 bases at V and 0 bases at J, with 12 bases between the two ends.